This T cell receptor beta chain was retrieved from a study of monozygotic twins with inflammatory bowel disease. General observations from the study: T cell subtypes that differed could not be told apart. Lower sharing of clonotypes with other individuals was seen in IBD patients than in healthy twins. This was most marked in patients showing signs of disease activity.

This CDR3 is 13 amino acids long. Germline V lookup: CDR1 SGHVS, CDR2 FQNEAQ. Every donor provided one blood sample measuring more than 2 ml. Template switching added UMIs carrying a 6-nucleotide sample barcode. From its re-call of the 5' RACE reads, TCRdb lists each CDR3 protein once, without DNA. This table lists about 450,000 distinct CDR3 sequences. On this clonotype: What it binds is unknown.

The receptor was derived from a human donor with ulcerative colitis or Crohn's disease, or a healthy co-twin of an affected twin (not recorded which). The rearrangement links TRBV7-8 to TRBJ2-1; the TCRdb D gene call, TRBD1, has no DNA to confirm it. The sequenced sample was blood. The CDR3 reads CASSLVPGVEQFF. The full variable domain, completed using reference TRBV7-8 and TRBJ2-1, is GAGVSQSPRYKVAKRGQDVALRCDPISGHVSLFWYQQALGQGPEFLTYFQNEAQLDKSGLPSDRFFAERPEGSVSTLKIQRTQQEDSAVYLCASSLVPGVEQFFGPGTRLTVL.